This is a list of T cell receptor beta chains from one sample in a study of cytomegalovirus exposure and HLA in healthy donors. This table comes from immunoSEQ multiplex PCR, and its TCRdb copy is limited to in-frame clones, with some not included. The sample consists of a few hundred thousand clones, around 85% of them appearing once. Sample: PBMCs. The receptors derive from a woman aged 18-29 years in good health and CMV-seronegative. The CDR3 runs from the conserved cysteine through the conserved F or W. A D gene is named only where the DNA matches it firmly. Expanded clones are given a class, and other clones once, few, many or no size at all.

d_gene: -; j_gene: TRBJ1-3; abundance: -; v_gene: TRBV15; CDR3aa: CATSPRQTSSGNTIYF; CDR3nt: TGTGCCACCAGCCCCAGACAGACCAGCTCTGGAAACACCATATATTTT
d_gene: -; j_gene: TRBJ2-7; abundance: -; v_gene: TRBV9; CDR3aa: CASSVDGIGSSYEQYF; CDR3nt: TGTGCCAGCAGCGTAGATGGCATCGGGAGCTCCTACGAGCAGTACTTC
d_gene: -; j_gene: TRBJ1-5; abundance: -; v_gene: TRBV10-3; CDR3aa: CAIRQVGQPQHF; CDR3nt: TGTGCCATCAGACAGGTGGGACAGCCCCAGCATTTT
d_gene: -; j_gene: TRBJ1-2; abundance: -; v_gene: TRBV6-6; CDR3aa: CASSYQTADPGYTF; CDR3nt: TGTGCCAGCAGTTACCAGACCGCGGATCCTGGCTACACCTTC
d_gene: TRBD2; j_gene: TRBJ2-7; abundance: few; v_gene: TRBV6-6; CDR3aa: CASSYGTSYEQYF; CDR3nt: TGTGCCAGCAGTTATGGGACTAGCTACGAGCAGTACTTC
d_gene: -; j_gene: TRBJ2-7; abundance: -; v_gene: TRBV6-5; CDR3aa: CASRSGSYEQYF; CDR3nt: TGTGCCAGCCGGAGCGGTTCCTACGAGCAGTACTTC
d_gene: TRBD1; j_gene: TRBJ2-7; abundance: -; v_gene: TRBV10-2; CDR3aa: CASSEGQGPYEQYF; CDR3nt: TGCGCCAGCAGTGAGGGACAGGGTCCGTACGAGCAGTACTTC
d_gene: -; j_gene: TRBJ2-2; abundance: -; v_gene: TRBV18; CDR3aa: CASSPSGQDFGELFF; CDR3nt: TGTGCCAGCTCACCGAGCGGGCAAGACTTTGGGGAGCTGTTTTTT
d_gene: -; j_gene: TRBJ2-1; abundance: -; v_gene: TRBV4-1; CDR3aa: CASSQAETGISNEQFF; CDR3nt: TGCGCCAGCAGCCAAGCCGAAACAGGGATTTCCAATGAGCAGTTCTTC
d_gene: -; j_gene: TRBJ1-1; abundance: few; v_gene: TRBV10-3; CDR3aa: CAISEQGPGTEAFF; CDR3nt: TGTGCCATCAGTGAGCAGGGGCCTGGGACTGAAGCTTTCTTT
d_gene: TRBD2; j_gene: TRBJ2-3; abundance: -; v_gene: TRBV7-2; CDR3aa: CASSSSSYSGGAGTDTQYF; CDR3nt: TGTGCCAGCAGCTCCTCCTCATATAGCGGGGGGGCAGGCACAGATACGCAGTATTTT
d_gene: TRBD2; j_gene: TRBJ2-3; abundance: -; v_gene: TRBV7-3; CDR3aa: CASSLSGGRTDTQYF; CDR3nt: TGTGCCAGCAGCCTATCGGGGGGGAGGACAGATACGCAGTATTTT
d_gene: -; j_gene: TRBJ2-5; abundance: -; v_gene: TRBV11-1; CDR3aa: CASSSSGSHKPLETQYF; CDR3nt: TGTGCCAGCAGCTCCTCCGGGAGCCACAAACCGTTGGAGACCCAGTACTTC
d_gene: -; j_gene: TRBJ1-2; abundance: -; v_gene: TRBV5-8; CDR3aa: CASSLEDSYGYTF; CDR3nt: TGTGCCAGCAGCTTGGAGGACTCCTATGGCTACACCTTC
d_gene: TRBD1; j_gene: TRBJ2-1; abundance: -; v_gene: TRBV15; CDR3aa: CATRPDPGTDNEQFF; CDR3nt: TGTGCCACCAGGCCCGATCCCGGGACAGACAATGAGCAGTTCTTC
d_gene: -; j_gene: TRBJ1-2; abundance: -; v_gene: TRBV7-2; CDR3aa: CASSLGWQVYGYTF; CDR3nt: TGTGCCAGCAGCTTAGGATGGCAGGTCTATGGCTACACCTTC
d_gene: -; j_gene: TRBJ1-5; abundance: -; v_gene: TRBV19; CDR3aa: CASSIGGSNQPQHF; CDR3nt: TGTGCCAGTAGTATAGGAGGGAGCAATCAGCCCCAGCATTTT